This entry lists 20 T cell receptor beta chains sequenced from one sample in a study of blood T cell repertoires in COVID-19. Measured with immunoSEQ multiplex PCR; TCRdb has only the in-frame clones, and not every one. The table shows roughly 280,000 clones, with around nine tenths occurring only once. The sample taken for sequencing was peripheral blood. The receptors shown here come from a man over 45 with acute or convalescent COVID-19.

The chain recombines TRBV5-1 with TRBJ2-1; possibly TRBD2 for D (7 bases). Germline CDR1 and CDR2: SGHRS and YFSETQ. CDR3 size: 14 residues. V was trimmed by 5 bases and J by 6 bases, leaving 15 bases between them. The CDR3 DNA reads TGCGCCAGCAGAGGGGGGGGGCCCTCCAATGAGCAGTTCTTC. Its protein product is CASRGGGPSNEQFF.

This rearrangement joins TRBV4-2 to TRBJ1-4, with 8 bases identical to TRBD1. The CDR3 covers 18 residues. V was clipped by 3 bases and J by 5 bases; unmatched bases: 14. Germline loops: CDR1 LGHNA, CDR2 YNFKEQ. The chain's CDR3 is CASSHRGQENNPNEKLFF. For the CDR3, the DNA is TGTGCCAGCAGCCACCGGGGACAGGAAAATAACCCGAATGAAAAACTGTTTTTT.

The chain recombines TRBV15 with TRBJ2-4; no reliable D call. Germline V gene data show CDR1 as LNHNV and CDR2 as YYDKDF (reference sequence). CDR3 length equals 13 residues. V lost 0 bases, J lost 6 bases, and 6 bases lay in between. The CDR3 protein is CATSRDPLNIQYF. The CDR3 DNA follows: TGTGCCACCAGCAGAGATCCTCTAAACATTCAGTACTTC.

V is TRBV5-1 and J is TRBJ2-2, with TRBD1 identical over 7 bases. CDR3 length equals 14 residues. The junction had 0 bases not matched to a gene; V was cut back by 1 base and J by 3 bases. Germline CDR1 SGHRS, CDR2 YFSETQ. The CDR3 is CASSLTGDTGELFF. CDR3 nucleotides: TGCGCCAGCAGCTTGACAGGGGACACCGGGGAGCTGTTTTTT.

This clone appeared a few times. This chain joins TRBV10-3 and TRBJ2-3; 10 nucleotides agree with TRBD1. This CDR3 has 16 residues. V trimming: 2 bases; J trimming: 1 base; junction bases outside the gene matches: 3. Germline V CDR1 and CDR2: ENHRY, SYGVKD. The CDR3 nucleotides are TGTGCCATCAGTGAGGGACAGGGGGGAGGCACAGATACGCAGTATTTT. Protein: CAISEGQGGGTDTQYF.

The genes are TRBV3-1 (or the pseudogene TRBV3-2) and TRBJ1-5, with a tentative D call TRBD1 (5 bases). The CDR3 covers 14 residues. CDR1 is LGHDT, CDR2 YNNKEL, per germline (reference sequence). Trimming stripped 8 bases from V and 7 bases from J, with 18 bases between. The CDR3, as DNA: TGTGCCAGCGGGAATTCGGGGGTAGGGCAGCCCCAGCATTTT. Translation gives CASGNSGVGQPQHF.

The gene calls are TRBV3-1 (or the pseudogene TRBV3-2) and TRBJ2-2; D might be TRBD1 (5 bases). The CDR3 runs 14 residues. V lost 2 bases, J lost 4 bases, and 8 bases lay in between. CDR1 and CDR2 (germline): LGHDT, YNNKEL (reference sequence). CDR3 DNA sequence: TGTGCCAGCAGCCAACCAGGGATCACCGGGGAGCTGTTTTTT. It is translated as CASSQPGITGELFF.

The V and J genes are TRBV4-1 and TRBJ1-2; a possible D gene is TRBD1 (5 bases). Germline CDR1 reads MGHRA; CDR2 reads YSYEKL. The CDR3 covers 14 residues. The V end was cut by 0 bases, the J end by 2 bases, with 7 bases between. Here the CDR3 reads CASSQETANYGYTF. CDR3 nucleotide sequence: TGCGCCAGCAGCCAAGAGACAGCAAACTATGGCTACACCTTC.

The V gene is TRBV4-1, the J gene TRBJ1-1, with D possibly matching TRBD1 (5 bases). V gave up 0 bases and J gave up 3 bases, with 11 bases separating them. Germline V gene sequence: CDR1 MGHRA, CDR2 YSYEKL. The CDR3 sequence is 15 residues long. The CDR3 is CASSQDSPRDTEAFF. The CDR3, as DNA: TGCGCCAGCAGCCAAGACTCACCCAGGGACACTGAAGCTTTCTTT.

This clone appeared a single time. V usage is TRBV2 and J usage is TRBJ1-2, with 7 bases aligning to TRBD1. V shed 6 bases and J 3 bases; nucleotides not matched to a gene: 1. The CDR3 extends over 12 amino acids. Germline V CDR1 and CDR2: SNHLY, FYNNEI. CDR3 protein: CASRQGDYGYTF. CDR3 DNA sequence: TGTGCCAGCAGGCAGGGGGACTATGGCTACACCTTC.

The chain is built from TRBV30 and TRBJ1-6; D is ambiguous. This CDR3 comprises 12 residues. Germline loops: CDR1 GTSNPN, CDR2 SVGIG (reference sequence). V was trimmed by 1 base and J by 10 bases, leaving 8 bases between them. The CDR3 protein is CAWSGTLSPLHF. The DNA of the CDR3 is TGTGCCTGGAGTGGTACTTTGTCACCCCTCCACTTT.

The chain combines TRBV5-1 with TRBJ2-3; maybe TRBD2 (5 bases). This CDR3 comprises 15 residues. CDR1 and CDR2 from the germline V gene are SGHRS and YFSETQ. V was pared by 4 bases and J by 1 base, with 13 bases between. CDR3 protein: CASSASLGGTDTQYF. CDR3 sequence (DNA): TGCGCCAGCAGCGCCTCCCTCGGGGGCACAGATACGCAGTATTTT.

The CDR3 DNA sequence: TGTGCCTGGAGTGTAGGGACAGGGTATCCTGAAGCTTTCTTT. Amino acids: CAWSVGTGYPEAFF. The chain carries TRBV30 and TRBJ1-1; TRBD1 aligns across 9 bases. The CDR3 runs to 14 residues. Germline CDR1 reads GTSNPN; CDR2 reads SVGIG (reference sequence). J gave up 6 bases and V 0 bases, and 5 bases lay outside the gene matches. Variable domain in full (rest from reference TRBV30 and TRBJ1-1): SQTIHQWPATLVQPVGSPLSLECTVEGTSNPNLYWYRQAAGRGLQLLFYSVGIGQISSEVPQNLSASRPQDRQFILSSKKLLLSDSGFYLCAWSVGTGYPEAFFGQGTRLTVV.

This chain joins TRBV5-6 and TRBJ1-2; maybe TRBD1 (6 bases). Germline V CDR1 and CDR2: SGHDT, YYEEEE. The CDR3 totals 13 residues. The germline V and J ends were trimmed by 4 bases and 2 bases, with 9 bases remaining between them. The CDR3 loop is CASSQGSNYGYTF. CDR3 nucleotide sequence: TGTGCCAGCAGCCAGGGGTCGAACTATGGCTACACCTTC.

This clone was seen once. The rearrangement links TRBV9 to TRBJ2-7; 9 bases align to TRBD2. This CDR3 has 16 residues. Trimming cost V 3 bases and J 2 bases; bases outside gene matches: 9. Germline CDR1 is SGDLS and CDR2 is YYNGEE. The CDR3 sequence is CASSATPAGGTYEQYF. The CDR3 bases are TGTGCCAGCAGCGCCACCCCAGCGGGGGGTACCTACGAGCAGTACTTC.

The chain recombines TRBV25-1 with TRBJ1-2; no reliable D call. Germline lookup yields CDR1 MGHDK and CDR2 SYGVNS. The CDR3 sequence is 14 residues long. Trimming left V 0 bases short and J 1 base short, with 6 bases between. The CDR3 DNA follows: TGTGCCAGCAGTGAATACGGGGTTAACTATGGCTACACCTTC. Translation: CASSEYGVNYGYTF.

The chain joins TRBV12-3 or TRBV12-4 to TRBJ1-2; no firm D call. The CDR3 sequence is 11 residues long. Trimming shortened V by 7 bases and J by 4 bases, and 7 bases separated the two germline ends. The CDR3 sequence is CASTPGYGYTF. DNA of the CDR3: TGTGCCAGCACCCCGGGCTATGGCTACACCTTC.

This sequence joins TRBV19 and TRBJ1-1, with D tentatively TRBD1 (5 bases). Germline-derived CDR1 and CDR2 are LNHDA and SQIVND (reference sequence). CDR3 length: 15 residues. Trimming shortened V by 6 bases and J by 0 bases, and 14 bases separated the two germline ends. CDR3 nucleotide sequence: TGTGCCAGTAGCCCCTGGACACATCTGAACACTGAAGCTTTCTTT. It translates to CASSPWTHLNTEAFF.

The J gene is TRBJ1-5, the V gene TRBV27; the D is unclear. The germline CDR1 and CDR2 sequences are MNHEY and SMNVEV (reference sequence). The CDR3 spans 15 residues. Deletions cut 5 bases from V and 2 bases from J, with 13 bases between. The CDR3 region has the DNA TGTGCCAGCAGTCTAGACAAGAGGGGCAATCAGCCCCAGCATTTT. It is translated as CASSLDKRGNQPQHF.

This chain uses TRBV4-1 with TRBJ1-1; no firm D call. Per germline, CDR1 MGHRA and CDR2 YSYEKL. V lost 1 base, J lost 1 base, and 10 bases lay in between. This CDR3 spans 15 amino acids. CDR3 sequence: CASSQVGVRNTEAFF. CDR3 nucleotides: TGCGCCAGCAGCCAAGTCGGGGTTCGGAACACTGAAGCTTTCTTT.